This T cell receptor (beta chain) comes out of a study of blood T cell repertoires in COVID-19. Across the whole study: Nucleic acid was either cDNA or gDNA, and it came from T cells, B-cell-depleted T cells, or PBMCs.

In the study's own analysis: How many nucleated cells were present was estimated from reference gene primer amplification. Assay: immunoSEQ multiplex PCR; the TCRdb copy retains only in-frame clones and omits some. The DNA gave D and trimming, while V, J and clone size come from that table. Of roughly 34,000 clones in the sample, 90% were seen once. The CDR3 contains 11 residues. CDR1 and CDR2 from the germline V gene are SGHDT and YYEEEE. V gave up 1 base and J gave up 4 bases, with 2 bases separating them. Sequencing input: peripheral blood. The chain has TRBV5-6 and TRBJ1-1; D unclear. The receptor was isolated from a man aged 55 to 70 with active COVID-19. The CDR3 nucleotides read TGTGCCAGCAGCTTGCGCACTGAAGCTTTCTTT. The encoded protein is CASSLRTEAFF. The entire variable domain, with the rest obtained from reference TRBV5-6 and TRBJ1-1, is as follows: DAGVTQSPTHLIKTRGQQVTLRCSPKSGHDTVSWYQQALGQGPQFIFQYYEEEERQRGNFPDRFSGHQFPNYSSELNVNALLLGDSALYLCASSLRTEAFFGQGTRLTVV.